This T cell receptor (beta chain) came from a study of blood T cell repertoires in COVID-19. As for the study in general: Whether acute or convalescent, the COVID-19 samples came from the United States, Italy and Spain. PBMCs, B-cell-depleted T cells, or T cells were the source of the cDNA or gDNA that made up the material.

V was clipped by 6 bases and J by 6 bases, with 12 bases between them. This CDR3 is 12 amino acids long. In germline, CDR1 is MNHEY, CDR2 SVGAGI. The table came from immunoSEQ multiplex PCR; TCRdb's copy has only in-frame clones and leaves some out. The table lists about 78,000 clones, over 70% of them singletons, with 7.5% to 10% in the top ten. This TCR was sampled from a human donor in a cohort sampled during active COVID-19. The chain recombines TRBV6-5 with TRBJ2-7, with D unresolved. Source material: peripheral blood. The CDR3 DNA is TGTGCCAGCAGGACTGGTTATGGCGAGCAGTACTTC. Translation gives CASRTGYGEQYF.